The 13 T cell receptor beta chains below were found in one sample sequenced in a study of blood T cells in healthy people across ages. A second PCR of 7 to 11 cycles used a sample-barcoded 5' primer and a J-beta primer mix. One entry per CDR3 protein, called by TCRdb with MiXCR from the 5' RACE reads. The sample records more than 900,000 distinct CDR3 sequences, about 23% being singletons. This same sample was also part of a study on T cells of mothers and their children.

Sequencing input: blood. These receptor sequences come from a girl aged 2 to 9 in good health.

The V gene is TRBV28, the J gene TRBJ2-1; the D gene is possibly TRBD1 (6 bases). From germline, CDR1 is MDHEN and CDR2 SYDVKM. There are 14 residues in the CDR3. Trimming removed 8 bases at V and 6 bases at J, with 17 bases between. CDR3 nucleotide sequence: TGTGCCAGCGGAGGACAGAAAGAAACCAATGAGCAGTTCTTC. Translation gives CASGGQKETNEQFF.

Points on this clonotype: One end of the junction is discordant with germline, which a read error may explain. The J gene is TRBJ2-7, the V gene TRBV29-1; D is possibly TRBD1 (5 bases). Germline V gene sequence: CDR1 SQVTM, CDR2 ANQGSEA. The CDR3 has 18 residues. CDR3 in DNA: TGCAGCGTTGTGGGGCTCCTCCACTCCTCAGGGTCGACCTACGGGCAGTACTTC. Its translation is CSVVGLLHSSGSTYGQYF.

The chain carries TRBV20-1 and TRBJ2-5; 8 nucleotides line up with TRBD2. Germline CDR1 is DFQATT and CDR2 is SNEGSKA (reference sequence). The junction had 11 bases not matched to a gene; V was cut back by 4 bases and J by 7 bases. The CDR3 contains 14 residues. CDR3 nucleotide sequence: TGCAGTGCTACCACTAGCGGAGTTCGGGGGACCCAGTACTTC. Amino acids: CSATTSGVRGTQYF.

The rearrangement links TRBV5-1 to TRBJ2-3; D might be TRBD2 (5 bases). The germline CDR1 and CDR2 sequences are SGHRS and YFSETQ. This CDR3 spans 16 amino acids. V was pared by 0 bases and J by 6 bases, with 17 bases between. The chain's CDR3 is CASSLDGVLTADTQYF. The DNA for the CDR3 is TGCGCCAGCAGCTTGGACGGGGTTCTTACAGCGGATACGCAGTATTTT.

V is TRBV20-1 and J is TRBJ2-7, with unresolved D. Looked up from germline, CDR1 is DFQATT and CDR2 is SNEGSKA (reference sequence). The V end lost 5 bases, the J end lost 6 bases, and 11 bases lay between the germline ends. The CDR3 spans 11 residues. The DNA of the CDR3 is TGCAGTGCTCGACGTGTGGTCGAGCAGTACTTC. It translates to CSARRVVEQYF.

This chain connects TRBV2 to TRBJ1-6; D unresolved. Germline CDR1 is SNHLY and CDR2 is FYNNEI. The CDR3 is 11 amino acids. Trimming took off 2 bases at V and 14 bases at J, with 7 bases between the two ends. The CDR3 loop reads CASSESVSLHF. The CDR3 DNA follows: TGTGCCAGCAGTGAATCGGTTTCCCTCCACTTT.

This clonotype appeared many times. The chain combines TRBV7-9 with TRBJ2-5; TRBD1 agrees at 10 bases. Matching the DNA end better, TRBJ2-7 makes the J call doubtful. Germline V lookup: CDR1 SEHNR, CDR2 FQNEAQ (reference sequence). The CDR3 consists of 15 residues. The CDR3, as DNA: TGTGCCAGCAGCTTAACCTCGGGACAGGGGTACGAGCAGTACTTC. It encodes CASSLTSGQGYEQYF.

This clonotype was counted between two and nine times. Here the CDR3 reads CASSPGQDQPQHF. The CDR3 DNA reads as TGTGCCAGCTCACCAGGACAGGACCAGCCCCAGCATTTT. The genes are TRBV18 and TRBJ1-5; TRBD1 agrees at 7 bases. J gave up 7 bases and V 2 bases, and 2 bases lay outside the gene matches. Per germline, CDR1 KGHSH and CDR2 LQKENI. The length of the CDR3 is 13 residues.

The V and J genes are TRBV5-1 and TRBJ1-1; D is uncertain. Germline V CDR1 and CDR2: SGHRS, YFSETQ. The CDR3 covers 15 residues. V shed 5 bases and J shed 0 bases, with 14 bases lying between them. The CDR3 region is CASRWNADLNTEAFF. The CDR3 DNA follows: TGCGCCAGCAGGTGGAACGCAGACTTGAACACTGAAGCTTTCTTT.

The rearrangement links TRBV10-1 to TRBJ2-5; D ambiguous. The DNA end is more similar to TRBJ2-1, so the J call may be wrong. Germline assignment: CDR1 WNHNN and CDR2 SYGVQD (reference sequence). This CDR3 has 14 residues. The CDR3 DNA is TGCGCCAGCAGTTCCCAGACCTCGTACAATGAGCAGTTCTTC. Protein product: CASSSQTSYNEQFF.

In its sample, this clonotype was seen a few times. This chain joins TRBV3-1 and TRBJ2-7; D tentatively reads TRBD1 or TRBD2 (5 bases each). Germline V gene lookup returns CDR1 LGHDT and CDR2 YNNKEL (reference sequence). This CDR3 has 16 residues. The V end lost 0 bases, the J end lost 3 bases, and 15 bases lay between the germline ends. CDR3: CASSQERGPLSYEQYF. The CDR3 nucleotides are TGTGCCAGCAGCCAAGAACGGGGCCCCCTGAGCTACGAGCAGTACTTC.

The sample holds a few counts of this clonotype. This chain connects TRBV3-1 to TRBJ1-4; D unresolved. Germline assignment: CDR1 LGHDT and CDR2 YNNKEL (reference sequence). The CDR3 is 14 amino acids. Trimming left V 0 bases short and J 4 bases short, with 6 bases between. The CDR3 sequence: CASSQDRINEKLFF. The CDR3 DNA is TGTGCCAGCAGCCAAGACAGAATTAATGAAAAACTGTTTTTT.

V usage is TRBV11-1 and J usage is TRBJ1-3; the D is unclear. Germline assignment: CDR1 SGHAT and CDR2 FQDESV (reference sequence). The ends were cut back, 5 bases at V and 5 bases at J, with 7 bases in the middle. The CDR3 spans 12 residues. CDR3 sequence: CASSGERNTIYF. As DNA, the CDR3 is TGTGCCAGCAGCGGCGAGAGAAACACCATATATTTT.